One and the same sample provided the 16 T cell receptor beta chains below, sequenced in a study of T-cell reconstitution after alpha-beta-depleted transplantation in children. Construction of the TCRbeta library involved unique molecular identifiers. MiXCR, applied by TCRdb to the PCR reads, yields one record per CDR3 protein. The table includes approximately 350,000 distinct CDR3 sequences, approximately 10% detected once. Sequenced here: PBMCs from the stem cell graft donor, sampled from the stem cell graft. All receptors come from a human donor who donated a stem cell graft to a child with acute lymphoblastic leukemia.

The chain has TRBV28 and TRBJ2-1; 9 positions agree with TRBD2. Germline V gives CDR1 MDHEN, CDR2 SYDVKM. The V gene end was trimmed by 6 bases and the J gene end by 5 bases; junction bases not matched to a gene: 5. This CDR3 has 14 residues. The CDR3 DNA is TGTGCCAGCAGGAAATTAGCGGGAGACAATGAGCAGTTCTTC. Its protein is CASRKLAGDNEQFF. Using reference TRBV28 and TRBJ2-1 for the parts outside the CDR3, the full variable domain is DVKVTQSSRYLVKRTGEKVFLECVQDMDHENMFWYRQDPGLGLRLIYFSYDVKMKEKGDIPEGYSVSREKKERFSLILESASTNQTSMYLCASRKLAGDNEQFFGPGTRLTVL.

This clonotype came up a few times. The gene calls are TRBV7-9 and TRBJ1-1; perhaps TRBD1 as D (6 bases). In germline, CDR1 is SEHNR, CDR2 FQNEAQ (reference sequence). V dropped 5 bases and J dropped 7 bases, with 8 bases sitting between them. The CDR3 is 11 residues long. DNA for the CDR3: TGTGCCAGCAGCGTGACAGGTGAAGCTTTCTTT. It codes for CASSVTGEAFF. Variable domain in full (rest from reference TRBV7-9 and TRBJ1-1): DTGVSQNPRHKITKRGQNVTFRCDPISEHNRLYWYRQTLGQGPEFLTYFQNEAQLEKSRLLSDRFSAERPKGSFSTLEIQRTEQGDSAMYLCASSVTGEAFFGQGTRLTVV.

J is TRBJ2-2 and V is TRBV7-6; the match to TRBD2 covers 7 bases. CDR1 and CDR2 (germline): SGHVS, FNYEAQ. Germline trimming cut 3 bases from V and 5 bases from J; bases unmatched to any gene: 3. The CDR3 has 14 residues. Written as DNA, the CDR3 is TGTGCCAGCAGCTTGTGGGAGGGGACCGGGGAGCTGTTTTTT. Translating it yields CASSLWEGTGELFF.

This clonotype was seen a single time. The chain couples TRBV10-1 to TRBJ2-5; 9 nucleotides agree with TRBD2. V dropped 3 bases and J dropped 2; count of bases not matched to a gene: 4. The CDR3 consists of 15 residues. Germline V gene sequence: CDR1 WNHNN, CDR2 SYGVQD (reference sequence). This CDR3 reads CASSETSGYQETQYF. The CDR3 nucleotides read TGCGCCAGCAGTGAAACTAGCGGGTATCAAGAGACCCAGTACTTC.

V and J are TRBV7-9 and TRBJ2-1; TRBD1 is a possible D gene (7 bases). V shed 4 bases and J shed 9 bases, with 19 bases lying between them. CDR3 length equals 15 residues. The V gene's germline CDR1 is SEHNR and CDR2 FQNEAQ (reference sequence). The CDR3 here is CASSWETGRSGEQFF. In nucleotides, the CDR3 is TGTGCCAGCAGCTGGGAGACAGGGAGGAGTGGTGAGCAGTTCTTC.

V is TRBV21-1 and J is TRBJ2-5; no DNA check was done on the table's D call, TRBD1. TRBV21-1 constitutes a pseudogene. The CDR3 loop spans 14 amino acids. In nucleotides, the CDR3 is TGTGCCAGCAGCAACGTTGGGGCGAGGGAGACCCAGTACTTC. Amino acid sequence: CASSNVGARETQYF.

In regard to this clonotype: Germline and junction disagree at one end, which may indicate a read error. DNA of the CDR3: TGCGCCAGCAGCTTGGAAGGCAATCAGCCCCATCATTTT. It is translated as CASSLEGNQPHHF. The gene calls are TRBV5-1 and TRBJ1-5; D is ambiguous. The CDR3 extends over 13 amino acids. Germline lookup yields CDR1 SGHRS and CDR2 YFSETQ. The variable domain in full, with the rest retrieved from reference TRBV5-1 and TRBJ1-5, is KAGVTQTPRYLIKTRGQQVTLSCSPISGHRSVSWYQQTPGQGLQFLFEYFSETQRNKGNFPGRFSGRQFSNSRSEMNVSTLELGDSALYLCASSLEGNQPHHFGDGTRLSIL.

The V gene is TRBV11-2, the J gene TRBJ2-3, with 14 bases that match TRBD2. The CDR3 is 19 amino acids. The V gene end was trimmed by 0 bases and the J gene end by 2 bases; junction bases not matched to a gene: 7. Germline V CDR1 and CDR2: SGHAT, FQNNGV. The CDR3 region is CASSLDRWGLAGDTDTQYF. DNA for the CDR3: TGTGCCAGCAGCTTAGATCGGTGGGGACTAGCGGGGGACACAGATACGCAGTATTTT. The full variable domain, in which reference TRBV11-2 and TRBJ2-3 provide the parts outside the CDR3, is EAGVAQSPRYKIIEKRQSVAFWCNPISGHATLYWYQQILGQGPKLLIQFQNNGVVDDSQLPKDRFSAERLKGVDSTLKIQPAKLEDSAVYLCASSLDRWGLAGDTDTQYFGPGTRLTVL.

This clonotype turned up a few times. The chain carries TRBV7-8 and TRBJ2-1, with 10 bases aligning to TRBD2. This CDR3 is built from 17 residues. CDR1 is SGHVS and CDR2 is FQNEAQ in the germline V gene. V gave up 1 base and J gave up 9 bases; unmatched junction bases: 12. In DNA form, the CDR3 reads TGTGCCAGCAGCTTAGGAAGTGCGGGGTGGACTAGCGGTGAGCAGTTCTTC. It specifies CASSLGSAGWTSGEQFF. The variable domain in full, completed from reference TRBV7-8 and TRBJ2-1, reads GAGVSQSPRYKVAKRGQDVALRCDPISGHVSLFWYQQALGQGPEFLTYFQNEAQLDKSGLPSDRFFAERPEGSVSTLKIQRTQQEDSAVYLCASSLGSAGWTSGEQFFGPGTRLTVL.

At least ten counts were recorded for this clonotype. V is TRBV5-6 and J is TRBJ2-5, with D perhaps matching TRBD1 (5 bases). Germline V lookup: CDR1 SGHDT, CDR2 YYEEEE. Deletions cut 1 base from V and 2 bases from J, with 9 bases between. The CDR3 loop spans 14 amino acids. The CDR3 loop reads CASSLTGPQETQYF. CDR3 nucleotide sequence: TGTGCCAGCAGCTTGACAGGACCTCAAGAGACCCAGTACTTC.

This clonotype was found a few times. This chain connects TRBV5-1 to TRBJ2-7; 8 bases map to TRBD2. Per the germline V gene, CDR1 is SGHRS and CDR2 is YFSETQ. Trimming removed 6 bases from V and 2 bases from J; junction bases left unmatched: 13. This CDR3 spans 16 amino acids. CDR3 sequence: CASTGGAKGLTYEQYF. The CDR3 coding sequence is TGCGCCAGCACCGGGGGGGCAAAGGGACTAACCTACGAGCAGTACTTC. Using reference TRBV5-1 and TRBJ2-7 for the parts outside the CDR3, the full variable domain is KAGVTQTPRYLIKTRGQQVTLSCSPISGHRSVSWYQQTPGQGLQFLFEYFSETQRNKGNFPGRFSGRQFSNSRSEMNVSTLELGDSALYLCASTGGAKGLTYEQYFGPGTRLTVT.

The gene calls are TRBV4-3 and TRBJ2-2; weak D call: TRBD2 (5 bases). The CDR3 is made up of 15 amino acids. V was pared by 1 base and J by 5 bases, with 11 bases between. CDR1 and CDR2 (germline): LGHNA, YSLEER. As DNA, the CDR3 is TGCGCCAGCAGCCAAGTAAGGACTTTAACCGGGGAGCTGTTTTTT. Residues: CASSQVRTLTGELFF.

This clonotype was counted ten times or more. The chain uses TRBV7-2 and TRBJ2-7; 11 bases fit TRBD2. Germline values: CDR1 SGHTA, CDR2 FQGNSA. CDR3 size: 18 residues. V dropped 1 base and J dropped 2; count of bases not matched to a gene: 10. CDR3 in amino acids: CASSLGRGSGRAPYEQYF. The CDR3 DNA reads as TGTGCCAGCAGCTTAGGGCGAGGTAGCGGGAGGGCCCCCTACGAGCAGTACTTC.

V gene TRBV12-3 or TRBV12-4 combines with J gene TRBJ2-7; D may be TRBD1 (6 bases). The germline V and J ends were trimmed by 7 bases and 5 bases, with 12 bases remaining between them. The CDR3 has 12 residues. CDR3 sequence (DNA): TGTGCCAGCAAGTCAGGGGTAGACGAGCAGTACTTC. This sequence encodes CASKSGVDEQYF.

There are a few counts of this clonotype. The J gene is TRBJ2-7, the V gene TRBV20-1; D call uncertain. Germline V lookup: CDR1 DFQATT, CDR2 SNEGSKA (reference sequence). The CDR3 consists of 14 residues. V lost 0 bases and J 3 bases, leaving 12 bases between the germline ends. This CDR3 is CSARETETNYEQYF. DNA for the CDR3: TGCAGTGCTAGAGAGACGGAAACTAACTACGAGCAGTACTTC.

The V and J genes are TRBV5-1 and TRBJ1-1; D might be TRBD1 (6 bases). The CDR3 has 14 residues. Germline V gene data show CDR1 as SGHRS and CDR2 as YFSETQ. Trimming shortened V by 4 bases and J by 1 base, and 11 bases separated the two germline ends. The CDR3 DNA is TGCGCCAGCAGCGTATCGGGACAGAACACTGAAGCTTTCTTT. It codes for CASSVSGQNTEAFF.